This paragraph covers one TCR beta chain sequence. The sample's time point: baseline, week 1 (first vaccination visit). Treatment given: pre-vaccination baseline after standard-of-care therapy. The entry originates in a study of a mutant IDH1 vaccine in newly diagnosed glioma. Study summary: The therapy given earlier, which was standard therapy, consisted of radiotherapy, temozolomide, or both, and most of the patients received both.

TCRdb keeps only in-frame clones here, not all; method: immunoSEQ multiplex PCR. The sample shows about 68,000 clones, around 74% of them seen only once. The V end lost 2 bases, the J end lost 8 bases, and 11 bases lay between the germline ends. The CDR3 is made up of 14 amino acids. Germline CDR1 is SGHNT and CDR2 is YYREEE (reference sequence). Sequenced here: PBMCs, sampled from a glioma patient treated with radiotherapy, temozolomide or both. This sequence joins TRBV5-4 and TRBJ1-6, with D unclear. The receptor comes from a middle-aged man with glioma. The CDR3 sequence: CASSFINGDSPLHF. DNA of the CDR3: TGTGCCAGCAGCTTCATAAATGGGGATTCACCCCTCCACTTT.